These T cell receptor beta chains were read from a single sample in a study of CD8 T cells in Susac syndrome. One entry per CDR3 protein results from TCRdb running MiXCR on the immunoSEQ multiplex PCR reads. The sample holds about 250,000 distinct CDR3 sequences; about 94% are singletons and the top ten take 0.065% to 0.075%. The sample comprised CD4+ T cells from PBMCs. These receptors came from a human donor with multiple sclerosis. Each CDR3 is given with its conserved first and last residue. A D gene is named only where the DNA matches it firmly. Not every row has a clone size; where given, it reads once, few, many or a size class.

j_call v_call clone_size d_call cdr3_aa cdr3_nt
TRBJ1-5 TRBV19 . . CASAGGRNQPQHF TGTGCCAGCGCGGGGGGACGCAATCAGCCCCAGCATTTT
TRBJ1-6 TRBV9 once . CASSGQGPLHF TGTGCCAGCAGCGGCCAGGGTCCCCTCCACTTT
TRBJ2-3 TRBV10-3 . . CAIRRGQSTDTQYF TGTGCCATCAGGCGCGGGCAGTCCACAGATACGCAGTATTTT
TRBJ2-3 TRBV30 . TRBD1 CAWSGAGGTRAQYF TGTGCCTGGAGTGGGGCAGGGGGAACCCGGGCGCAGTATTTT
TRBJ2-1 TRBV9 . . CASSGPSNEQFF TGTGCCAGCAGCGGCCCTTCGAATGAGCAGTTCTTC
TRBJ1-1 TRBV11-2 . . CTSSTGQVTEAFF TGTACCAGCAGTACGGGCCAGGTCACTGAAGCTTTCTTT
TRBJ1-1 TRBV6-1 once TRBD1 CASSGRRGRKMNTEAFF TGTGCCAGCAGTGGCCGGAGGGGGCGAAAGATGAACACTGAAGCTTTCTTT
TRBJ2-7 TRBV25-1 once . CASSEYGNSYEQYF TGTGCCAGCAGTGAATACGGCAACTCCTACGAGCAGTACTTC
TRBJ2-3 TRBV9 . TRBD1 CASSVGDREADTQYF TGTGCCAGCAGCGTAGGGGACAGGGAGGCGGATACGCAGTATTTT
TRBJ1-1 TRBV28 . . CASSERVNTEAFF TGTGCCAGCAGTGAGAGGGTGAACACTGAAGCTTTCTTT
TRBJ2-1 TRBV5-1 . TRBD1 CASSLADRDNEQFF TGCGCCAGCAGCTTGGCGGACAGGGACAATGAGCAGTTCTTC
TRBJ2-5 TRBV20-1 . TRBD2 CSADGTGGQETQYF TGCAGTGCCGACGGGACGGGGGGCCAAGAGACCCAGTACTTC
TRBJ2-1 TRBV24-1 . TRBD2 CATSGLAGGNEQFF TGTGCCACCAGTGGGCTAGCGGGAGGAAATGAGCAGTTCTTC
TRBJ2-2 TRBV30 . TRBD1 CAWSRQGTGELFF TGTGCCTGGAGTCGACAGGGGACCGGGGAGCTGTTTTTT
TRBJ2-3 TRBV20-1 . TRBD2 CSAYAGTSGGRTDTQYF TGCAGTGCTTATGCCGGGACTAGCGGGGGGCGTACAGATACGCAGTATTTT
TRBJ1-2 TRBV4-2 . . CASSQASGTTFYGYTF TGTGCCAGCAGCCAAGCCTCCGGGACAACATTTTATGGCTACACCTTC